Shown below are 2 T cell receptor beta chains from a single sample sequenced in a study of beta chain features in type 1 diabetes. Since all of the isolated RNA was reverse transcribed, expressed TCRB transcripts were what got sequenced. Some clones are missing from TCRdb's copy, which holds only in-frame ones; the method was immunoSEQ multiplex PCR. Among approximately 200,000 clones listed, around 10% were seen once. Specimen: naive CD4+ T cells from blood. The origin of the receptors is a woman between 18 and 29 years old in good health.

This clone was seen a handful of times. This sequence joins TRBV5-1 and TRBJ2-7, with 8 positions matching TRBD2. V lost 2 bases and J lost 6; bases outside the gene matches: 7. Germline values: CDR1 SGHRS, CDR2 YFSETQ. This CDR3 is 14 amino acids long. This CDR3 is CASSFKAGVVEQYF. CDR3 coding DNA: TGCGCCAGCAGCTTTAAAGCGGGAGTGGTCGAGCAGTACTTC.

The chain carries TRBV5-6 and TRBJ2-7, with 9 bases identical to TRBD2. Germline CDR1 reads SGHDT; CDR2 reads YYEEEE. This CDR3 is 13 amino acids long. The V gene end was trimmed by 5 bases and the J gene end by 4 bases; junction bases not matched to a gene: 4. CDR3 DNA sequence: TGTGCCAGCAGTAGCGGGAGTTGGTACGAGCAGTACTTC. Protein: CASSSGSWYEQYF.